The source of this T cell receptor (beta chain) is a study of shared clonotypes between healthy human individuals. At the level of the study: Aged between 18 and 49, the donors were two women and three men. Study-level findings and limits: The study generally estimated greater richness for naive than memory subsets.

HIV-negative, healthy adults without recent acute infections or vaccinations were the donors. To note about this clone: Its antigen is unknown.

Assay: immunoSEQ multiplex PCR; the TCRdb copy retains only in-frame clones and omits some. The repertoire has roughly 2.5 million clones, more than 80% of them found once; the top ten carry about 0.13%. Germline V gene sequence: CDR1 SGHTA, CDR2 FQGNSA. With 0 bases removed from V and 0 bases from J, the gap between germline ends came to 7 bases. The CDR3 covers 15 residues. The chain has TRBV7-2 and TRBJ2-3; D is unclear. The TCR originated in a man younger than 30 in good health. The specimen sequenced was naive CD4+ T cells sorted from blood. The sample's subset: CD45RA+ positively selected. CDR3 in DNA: TGTGCCAGCAGCTTAGCGCGAGACAGCACAGATACGCAGTATTTT. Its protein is CASSLARDSTDTQYF.